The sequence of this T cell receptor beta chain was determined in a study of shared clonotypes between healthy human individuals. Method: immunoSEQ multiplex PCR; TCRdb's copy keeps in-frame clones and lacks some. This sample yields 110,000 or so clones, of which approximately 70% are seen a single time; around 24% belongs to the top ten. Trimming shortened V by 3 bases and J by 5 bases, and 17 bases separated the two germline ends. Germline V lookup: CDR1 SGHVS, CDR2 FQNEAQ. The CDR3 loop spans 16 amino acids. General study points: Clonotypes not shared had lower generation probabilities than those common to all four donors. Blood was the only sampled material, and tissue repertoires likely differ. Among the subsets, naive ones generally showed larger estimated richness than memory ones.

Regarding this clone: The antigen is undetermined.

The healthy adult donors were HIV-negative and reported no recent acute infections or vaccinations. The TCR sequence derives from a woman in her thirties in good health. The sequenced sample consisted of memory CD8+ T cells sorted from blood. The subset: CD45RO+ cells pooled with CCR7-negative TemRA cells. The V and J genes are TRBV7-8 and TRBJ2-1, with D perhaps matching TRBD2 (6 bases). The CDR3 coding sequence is TGTGCCAGCAGCTTCTACTTCTCGGACTACGACAATGAGCAGTTCTTC. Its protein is CASSFYFSDYDNEQFF.